The T cell receptor beta chain described here comes from a study of CD8 T cells in Susac syndrome. The CDR3 runs 13 residues. The V and J ends lost 4 bases and 7 bases respectively, with 14 bases between them. Looked up from germline, CDR1 is SGHNT and CDR2 is YYREEE (reference sequence). Points on this clonotype: Antigen unknown.

CD8+ and CD4+ T cells from blood underwent TCR beta sequencing, which was carried out in a high-throughput format. Negative isolation yielded CD8+ and CD4+ T cells; FACS enriched TEMRA cells. Regarding the study as a whole: The CD4+ T cell repertoire of patients with Susac syndrome showed no detectable clonal expansion.

The RNA input was roughly 0.45 to 1 ug, and it was reverse transcribed with random hexamers. It was immunoSEQ multiplex PCR that amplified TCR beta CDR3 across 54 Vbeta and 13 Jbeta. TCRdb ran MiXCR on the immunoSEQ multiplex PCR reads and lists one entry per CDR3 protein. The sample has 95,000 to 150,000 distinct CDR3 sequences, over 90% seen once. This chain uses TRBV5-4 with TRBJ1-2; D may be TRBD1 (6 bases). Sequencing was performed on CD4+ T cells from PBMCs. This clonotype was sampled from a human donor with Susac syndrome. The CDR3, as DNA: TGTGCCAGCAGCAGTACAGGGATAGGTGGCTACACCTTC. Amino acid sequence: CASSSTGIGGYTF.